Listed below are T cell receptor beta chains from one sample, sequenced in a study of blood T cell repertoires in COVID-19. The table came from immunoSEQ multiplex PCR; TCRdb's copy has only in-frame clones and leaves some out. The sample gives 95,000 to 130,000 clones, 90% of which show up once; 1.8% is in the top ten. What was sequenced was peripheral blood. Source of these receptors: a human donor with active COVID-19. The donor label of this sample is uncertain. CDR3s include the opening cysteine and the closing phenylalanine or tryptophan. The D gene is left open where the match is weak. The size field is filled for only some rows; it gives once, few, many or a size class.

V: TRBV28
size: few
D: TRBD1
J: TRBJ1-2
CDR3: CASSQQGLSYGYTF
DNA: TGTGCCAGCAGCCAACAGGGGTTAAGCTATGGCTACACCTTC

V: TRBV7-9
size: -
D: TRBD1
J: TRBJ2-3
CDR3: CASSTGAGHTDTQYF
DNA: TGTGCCAGCAGTACAGGGGCAGGGCACACAGATACGCAGTATTTT

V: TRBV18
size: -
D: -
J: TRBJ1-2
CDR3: CASSPGRQGGYTF
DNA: TGTGCCAGCTCACCGGGGCGGCAGGGTGGCTACACCTTC

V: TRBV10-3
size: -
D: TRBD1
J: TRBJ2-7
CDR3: CAISDLDRDAYEQYF
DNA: TGTGCCATCAGTGATTTGGACAGGGATGCCTACGAGCAGTACTTC

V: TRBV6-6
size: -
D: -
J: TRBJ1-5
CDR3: CASSRGTQPGFNQPQHF
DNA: TGTGCCAGCAGTCGTGGGACTCAGCCAGGGTTCAATCAGCCCCAGCATTTT

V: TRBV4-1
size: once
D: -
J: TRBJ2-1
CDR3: CASSHPGGNEQFF
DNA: TGCGCCAGCAGCCACCCCGGAGGGAATGAGCAGTTCTTC

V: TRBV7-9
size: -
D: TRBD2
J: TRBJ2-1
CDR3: CASSTVPLAGAYNEQFF
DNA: TGTGCCAGCAGCACAGTCCCCCTAGCGGGGGCGTACAATGAGCAGTTCTTC

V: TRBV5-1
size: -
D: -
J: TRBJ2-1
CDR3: CASSSGQYYNEQFF
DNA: TGCGCCAGCAGCTCAGGACAGTACTACAATGAGCAGTTCTTC

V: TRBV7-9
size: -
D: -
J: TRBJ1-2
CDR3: CASSLATDFNYGYTF
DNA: TGTGCCAGCAGCTTAGCGACAGACTTTAACTATGGCTACACCTTC

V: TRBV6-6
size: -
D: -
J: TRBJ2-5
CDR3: CASSYSGRAQETQYF
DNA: TGTGCCAGCAGTTACTCGGGCAGGGCACAAGAGACCCAGTACTTC

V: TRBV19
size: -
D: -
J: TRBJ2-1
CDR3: CASRALLTGNEQFF
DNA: TGTGCCAGTAGAGCTCTCTTAACCGGCAATGAGCAGTTCTTC

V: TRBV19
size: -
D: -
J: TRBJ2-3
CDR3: CASTSPGGESDTQYF
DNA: TGTGCCAGTACCTCACCGGGCGGGGAGTCAGATACGCAGTATTTT

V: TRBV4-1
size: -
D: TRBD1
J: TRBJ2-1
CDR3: CASSDSQGAYNEQFF
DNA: TGCGCCAGCAGCGATTCCCAGGGGGCTTACAATGAGCAGTTCTTC

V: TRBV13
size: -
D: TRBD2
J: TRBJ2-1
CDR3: CASSSGLAGGATYNEQFF
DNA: TGTGCCAGCAGCTCTGGACTAGCGGGGGGCGCCACCTACAATGAGCAGTTCTTC

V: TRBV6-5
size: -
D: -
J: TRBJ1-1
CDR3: CASSYSSFSNTEAFF
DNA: TGTGCCAGCAGTTACTCGAGTTTTTCGAACACTGAAGCTTTCTTT

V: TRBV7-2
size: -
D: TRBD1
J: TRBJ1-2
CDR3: CASSWARDREGYTF
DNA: TGTGCCAGCAGCTGGGCCCGGGACAGGGAAGGCTACACCTTC

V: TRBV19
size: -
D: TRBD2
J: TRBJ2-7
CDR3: CASSIGLADNGYSYEQYF
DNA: TGTGCCAGTAGTATAGGACTAGCGGACAACGGATACTCCTACGAGCAGTACTTC

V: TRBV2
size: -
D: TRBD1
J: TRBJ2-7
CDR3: CASGRDRVSYEQYF
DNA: TGTGCCAGCGGACGGGACAGGGTCTCCTACGAGCAGTACTTC

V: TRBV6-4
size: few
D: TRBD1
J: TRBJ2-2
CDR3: CASSPEQGGTGELFF
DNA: TGTGCCAGCAGTCCGGAACAGGGGGGCACCGGGGAGCTGTTTTTT

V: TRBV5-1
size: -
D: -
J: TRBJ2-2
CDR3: CASSLEGRGYTGELFF
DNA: TGCGCCAGCAGCTTGGAAGGGCGGGGATACACCGGGGAGCTGTTTTTT

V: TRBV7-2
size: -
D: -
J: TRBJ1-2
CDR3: CASSLIGLGSGYTF
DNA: TGTGCCAGCAGCTTAATCGGACTCGGATCTGGCTACACCTTC

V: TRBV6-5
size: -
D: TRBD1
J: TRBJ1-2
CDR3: CASSRGQTHYGYTF
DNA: TGTGCCAGCAGCCGGGGACAGACTCACTATGGCTACACCTTC

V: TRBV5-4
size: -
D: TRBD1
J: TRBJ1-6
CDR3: CASSPGGNYSPLHF
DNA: TGTGCCAGCAGCCCAGGGGGGAATTATTCACCCCTCCACTTT

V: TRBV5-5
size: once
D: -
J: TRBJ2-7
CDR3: CASSLYAVGIGGPPYEQYF
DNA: TGTGCCAGCAGCTTGTATGCCGTAGGGATTGGAGGCCCCCCCTACGAGCAGTACTTC

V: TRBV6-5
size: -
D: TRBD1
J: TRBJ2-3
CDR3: CASSRDRVSDTQYF
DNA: TGTGCCAGCAGCCGAGACAGGGTTTCAGATACGCAGTATTTT

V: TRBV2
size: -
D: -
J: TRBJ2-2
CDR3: CASRDSGGRYTGELFF
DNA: TGTGCCAGCCGAGACTCGGGGGGCCGATACACCGGGGAGCTGTTTTTT

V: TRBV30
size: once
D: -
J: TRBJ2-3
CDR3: CAWSAGNTQYF
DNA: TGTGCCTGGAGCGCAGGGAATACGCAGTATTTT

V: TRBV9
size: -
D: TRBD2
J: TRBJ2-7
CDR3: CASSVLGGAVDEQYF
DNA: TGTGCCAGCAGCGTGCTCGGGGGGGCCGTGGACGAGCAGTACTTC

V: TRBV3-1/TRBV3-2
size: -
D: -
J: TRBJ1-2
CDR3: CASSQDRGGNGYTF
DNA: TGTGCCAGCAGCCAAGACAGGGGTGGGAATGGCTACACCTTC

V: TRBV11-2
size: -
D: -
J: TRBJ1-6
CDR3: CASSLPTVRDSPLHF
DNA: TGTGCCAGCAGCCTACCAACAGTAAGAGATTCACCCCTCCACTTT

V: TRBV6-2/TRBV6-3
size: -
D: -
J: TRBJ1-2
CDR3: CASSYGQSLGDGYTF
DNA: TGTGCCAGCAGTTACGGACAGTCACTGGGGGATGGCTACACCTTC

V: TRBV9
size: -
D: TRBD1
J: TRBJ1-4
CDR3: CASSASGTGGEKLFF
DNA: TGTGCCAGCAGCGCGTCCGGGACAGGGGGCGAAAAACTGTTTTTT

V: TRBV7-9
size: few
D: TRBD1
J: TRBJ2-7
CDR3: CASSPGQGPYYEQYF
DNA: TGTGCCAGCAGCCCCGGACAGGGGCCATATTACGAGCAGTACTTC

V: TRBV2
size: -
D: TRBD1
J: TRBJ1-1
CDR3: CASNRQGARTEAFF
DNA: TGTGCCAGCAATAGACAGGGGGCAAGAACTGAAGCTTTCTTT

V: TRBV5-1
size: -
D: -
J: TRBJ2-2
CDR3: CASSLAGGVGELFF
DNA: TGCGCCAGCAGCTTGGCCGGGGGTGTAGGGGAGCTGTTTTTT

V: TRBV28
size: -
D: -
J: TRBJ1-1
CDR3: CASSSPLSEAFF
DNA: TGTGCCAGCAGTTCCCCGTTGTCTGAAGCTTTCTTT

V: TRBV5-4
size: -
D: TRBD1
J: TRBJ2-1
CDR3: CASSRDRESSYNEQFF
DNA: TGTGCCAGCAGCAGGGACAGGGAGAGCTCCTACAATGAGCAGTTCTTC

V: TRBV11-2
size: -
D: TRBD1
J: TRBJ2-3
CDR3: CASSRDSQSTDTQYF
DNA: TGTGCCAGCAGTAGGGACAGCCAAAGCACAGATACGCAGTATTTT

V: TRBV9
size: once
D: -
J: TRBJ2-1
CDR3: CASVARVSSYNEQFF
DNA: TGTGCCAGCGTGGCCAGGGTTAGCTCCTACAATGAGCAGTTCTTC

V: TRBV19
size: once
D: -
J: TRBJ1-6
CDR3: CASSIGLNSPLHF
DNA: TGTGCCAGTAGTATCGGACTTAATTCACCCCTCCACTTT

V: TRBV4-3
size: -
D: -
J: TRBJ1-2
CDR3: CASSQANRRPYGYTF
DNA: TGCGCCAGCAGCCAAGCCAACAGGAGACCCTATGGCTACACCTTC

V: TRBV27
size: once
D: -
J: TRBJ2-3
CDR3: CASSNRVVDTQYF
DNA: TGTGCCAGCAGTAACAGGGTGGTAGATACGCAGTATTTT

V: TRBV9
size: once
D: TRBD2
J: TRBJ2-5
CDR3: CASSVRGLAGGQGETQYF
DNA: TGTGCCAGCAGCGTACGCGGACTAGCGGGGGGACAGGGAGAGACCCAGTACTTC

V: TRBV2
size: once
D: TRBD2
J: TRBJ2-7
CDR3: CASRPLAGPYEQYF
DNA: TGTGCCAGCAGGCCCCTAGCGGGACCGTACGAGCAGTACTTC